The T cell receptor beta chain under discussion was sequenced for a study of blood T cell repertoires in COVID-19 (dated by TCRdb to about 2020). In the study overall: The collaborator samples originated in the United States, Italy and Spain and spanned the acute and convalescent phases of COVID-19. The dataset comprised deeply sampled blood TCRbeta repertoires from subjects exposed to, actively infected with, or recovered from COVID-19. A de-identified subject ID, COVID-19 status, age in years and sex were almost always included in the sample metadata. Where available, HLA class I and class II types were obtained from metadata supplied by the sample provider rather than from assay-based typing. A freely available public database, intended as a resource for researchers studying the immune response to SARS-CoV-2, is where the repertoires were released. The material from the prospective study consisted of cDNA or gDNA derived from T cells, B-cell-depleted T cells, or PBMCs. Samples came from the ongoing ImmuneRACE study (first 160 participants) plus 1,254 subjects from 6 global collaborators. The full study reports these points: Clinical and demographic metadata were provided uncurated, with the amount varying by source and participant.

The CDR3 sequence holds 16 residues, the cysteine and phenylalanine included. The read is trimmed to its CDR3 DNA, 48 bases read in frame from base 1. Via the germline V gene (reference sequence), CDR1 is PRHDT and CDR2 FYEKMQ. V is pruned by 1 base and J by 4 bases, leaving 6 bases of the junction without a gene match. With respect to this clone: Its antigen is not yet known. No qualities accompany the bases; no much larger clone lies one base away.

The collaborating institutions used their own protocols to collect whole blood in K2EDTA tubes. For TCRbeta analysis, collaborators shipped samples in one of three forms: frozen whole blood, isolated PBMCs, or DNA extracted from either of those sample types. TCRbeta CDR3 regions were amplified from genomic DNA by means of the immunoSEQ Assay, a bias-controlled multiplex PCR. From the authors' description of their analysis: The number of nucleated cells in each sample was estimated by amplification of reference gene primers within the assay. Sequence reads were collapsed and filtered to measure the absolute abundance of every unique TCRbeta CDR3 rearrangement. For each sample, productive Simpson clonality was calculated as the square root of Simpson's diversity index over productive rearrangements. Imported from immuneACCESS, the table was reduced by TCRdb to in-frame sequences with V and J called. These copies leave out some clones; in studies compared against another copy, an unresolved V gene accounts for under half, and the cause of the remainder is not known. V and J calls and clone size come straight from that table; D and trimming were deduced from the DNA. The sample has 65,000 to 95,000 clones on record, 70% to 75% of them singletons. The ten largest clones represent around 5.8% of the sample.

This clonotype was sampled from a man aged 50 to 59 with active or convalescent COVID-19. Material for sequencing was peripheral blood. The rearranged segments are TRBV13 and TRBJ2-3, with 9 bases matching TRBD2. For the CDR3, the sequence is CASSLAGGGAPDTQYF. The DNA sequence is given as TGTGCCAGCAGCTTAGCAGGCGGGGGGGCCCCAGATACGCAGTATTTT.